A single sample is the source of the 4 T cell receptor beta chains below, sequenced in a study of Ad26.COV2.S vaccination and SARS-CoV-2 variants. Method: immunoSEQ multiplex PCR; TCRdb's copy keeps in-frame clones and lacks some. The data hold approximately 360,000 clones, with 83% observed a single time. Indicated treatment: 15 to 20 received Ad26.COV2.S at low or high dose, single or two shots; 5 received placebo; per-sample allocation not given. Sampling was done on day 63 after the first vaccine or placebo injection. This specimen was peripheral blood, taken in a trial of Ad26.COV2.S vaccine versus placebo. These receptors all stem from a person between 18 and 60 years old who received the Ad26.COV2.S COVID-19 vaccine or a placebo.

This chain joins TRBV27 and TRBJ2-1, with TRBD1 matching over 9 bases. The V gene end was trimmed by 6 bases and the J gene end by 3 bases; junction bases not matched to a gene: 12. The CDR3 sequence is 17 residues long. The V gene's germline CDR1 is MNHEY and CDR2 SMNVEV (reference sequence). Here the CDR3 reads CASRIIVGTGNYNEQFF. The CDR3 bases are TGTGCCAGCAGGATTATTGTCGGGACAGGGAACTACAATGAGCAGTTCTTC.

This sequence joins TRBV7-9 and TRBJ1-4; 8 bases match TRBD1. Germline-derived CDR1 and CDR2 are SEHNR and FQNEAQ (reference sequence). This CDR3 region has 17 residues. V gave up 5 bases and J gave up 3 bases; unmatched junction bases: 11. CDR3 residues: CASSVGQGEGANEKLFF. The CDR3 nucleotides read TGTGCCAGCAGCGTTGGACAGGGTGAAGGGGCTAATGAAAAACTGTTTTTT.

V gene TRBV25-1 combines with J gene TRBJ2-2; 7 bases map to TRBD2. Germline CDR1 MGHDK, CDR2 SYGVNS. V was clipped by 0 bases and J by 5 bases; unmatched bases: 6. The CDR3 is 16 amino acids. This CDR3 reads CASSEYRGGATGELFF. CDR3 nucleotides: TGTGCCAGCAGTGAATATAGGGGAGGGGCTACCGGGGAGCTGTTTTTT.

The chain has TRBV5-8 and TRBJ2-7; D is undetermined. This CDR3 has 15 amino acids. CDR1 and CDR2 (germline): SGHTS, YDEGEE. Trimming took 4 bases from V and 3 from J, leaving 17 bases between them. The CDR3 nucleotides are TGTGCCAGCAGCCGCCCCGCATTAACAATCTACGAGCAGTACTTC. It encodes CASSRPALTIYEQYF.